This TCR beta chain was observed in a study of memory CD4+ T cells and cytomegalovirus serostatus. This clone was picked up one time. Its antigen is not identified. Repertoires were generated with immunoSEQ multiplex PCR, while TCRdb's copy carries only in-frame clones and drops some. The repertoire holds about 54,000 clones, with 60% to 75% as singletons. The CDR3 covers 15 residues. The germline V and J ends were trimmed by 2 bases and 3 bases, with 13 bases remaining between them. Germline values: CDR1 MDHEN, CDR2 SYDVKM. Single viable CD3+CD4+CD8-CD45RO+ cells were sorted as the memory CD4+ T cells. CD4+ T cells were isolated by positive magnetic selection. Study observations and caveats: The CMV-associated TCR signature appears largely within the CD4+ memory repertoire. Of approximately 160 reported CMV TCRbeta sequences, about 70 were found in memory CD4+ repertoires.

The source material was memory CD4+ T cells from blood. The TCR was taken from an adult in good health and CMV-seropositive. The chain carries TRBV28 and TRBJ1-1; D might be TRBD1 (5 bases). The CDR3 DNA follows: TGTGCCAGCAGTTTAAGGGGCGGGGGGTACACTGAAGCTTTCTTT. This gives the protein CASSLRGGGYTEAFF.